This T cell receptor beta chain emerged from a study of shared clonotypes between healthy human individuals. The CDR3 is made up of 15 amino acids. V shed 4 bases, J shed 1 base, and the junction held 4 bases outside the gene matches. Germline lookup yields CDR1 ENHRY and CDR2 SYGVKD. About 200 ng DNA, 25,000 to 30,000 T cell genomes, went into each sorted-subset replicate PCR. Here immunoSEQ multiplex PCR was the method, and the copy in TCRdb shows in-frame clones only, minus some. The table shows millions of clones, with 93% occurring only once. With regard to this clone: The antigen remains unidentified.

Points from the study as a whole: Generally, estimated richness proved larger in naive subsets than it did in memory subsets.

Material for sequencing was naive CD4+ T cells from PBMCs. As to subset: CD45RA+ positively selected. The chain employs TRBV10-3 and TRBJ1-1, with 9 positions matching TRBD1. The TCR was taken from a man between 18 and 35 years old in good health. Some clones in this sample may be carry-over from other donors' samples. The DNA of the CDR3 is TGTGCCATCAGTGGAGGACAGGGGACGAACACTGAAGCTTTCTTT. Translation: CAISGGQGTNTEAFF.